This T cell receptor beta chain is drawn from a study of blood T cell repertoires in COVID-19. Study as a whole: From the United States, Italy and Spain came samples of acute and convalescent COVID-19. PBMCs, B-cell-depleted T cells, or T cells were the source of the cDNA or gDNA that made up the material.

Original methodology: Cell counts per sample came from amplifying reference gene primers. This table comes from immunoSEQ multiplex PCR, and its TCRdb copy is limited to in-frame clones, with some not included. That table furnishes V, J and clone size, whereas the DNA furnished D and trimming. Here the sample spans fewer than 350,000 clones, approximately 88% being singletons. V lost 1 base to trimming and J lost 4 bases, with 8 bases between them. Per germline, CDR1 MNHNS and CDR2 SASEGT. The CDR3 extends over 14 amino acids. This sequence joins TRBV6-1 and TRBJ1-5; D call uncertain. The receptor was isolated from a man aged 18 to 35 with active or convalescent COVID-19. Sequencing used peripheral blood. CDR3 loop: CASSEGWANQPQHF. CDR3 coding DNA: TGTGCCAGCAGTGAAGGGTGGGCGAATCAGCCCCAGCATTTT.